A selection of T cell receptor beta chains follows, all from one sample in a study of cytomegalovirus exposure and HLA in healthy donors. Profiled with immunoSEQ multiplex PCR; TCRdb holds only in-frame clones, not every one. Here the sample spans more than 70,000 clones, around 74% being singletons. Sequences were obtained from PBMCs. These receptors originate from a boy aged 10-17 years in good health and CMV-seronegative. Each CDR3 is given with its conserved first and last residue. A D gene is named only where the DNA matches it firmly. Clone size is given for some rows only: seen once, a few or many times, or a class if the clone is expanded.

J gene | D gene | V gene | clone size | CDR3 length | CDR3 protein | CDR3 DNA
TRBJ1-1 | - | TRBV7-6 | - | 14 | CASSLGSVNTEAFF | TGTGCCAGCAGCTTAGGCAGTGTGAACACTGAAGCTTTCTTT
TRBJ2-1 | TRBD2 | TRBV7-9 | - | 19 | CASSSGLAGGPSSYNEQFF | TGTGCCAGCAGCTCGGGACTAGCGGGGGGACCGAGCTCCTACAATGAGCAGTTCTTC
TRBJ2-5 | - | TRBV20-1 | once | 11 | CSARTVGTQYF | TGCAGTGCTAGAACAGTAGGGACCCAGTACTTC
TRBJ1-5 | - | TRBV15 | - | 10 | CAIGREPQHF | TGTGCCATCGGGCGGGAGCCCCAGCATTTT
TRBJ2-7 | - | TRBV28 | once | 15 | CASTPGRGTATEQYF | TGTGCCAGCACCCCAGGGCGGGGAACGGCTACCGAGCAGTACTTC
TRBJ1-4 | - | TRBV18 | - | 13 | CASSPPLNEKLFF | TGTGCCAGCTCACCACCACTAAATGAAAAACTGTTTTTT
TRBJ1-1 | - | TRBV20-1 | - | 11 | CSARGDGEAFF | TGCAGTGCTAGGGGCGACGGTGAAGCTTTCTTT
TRBJ2-5 | - | TRBV7-3 | - | 14 | CASSLSTAKETQYF | TGTGCCAGCAGCTTAAGTACAGCTAAAGAGACCCAGTACTTC
TRBJ2-7 | TRBD1 | TRBV6-5 | - | 14 | CASSPDRGSYEQYF | TGTGCCAGCAGTCCGGACAGGGGGTCCTACGAGCAGTACTTC
TRBJ2-1 | TRBD2 | TRBV2 | - | 11 | CASSGGLEQFF | TGTGCCAGCAGCGGGGGACTAGAGCAGTTCTTC
TRBJ1-5 | - | TRBV7-2 | - | 13 | CASSLSPYQPQHF | TGTGCCAGCAGCTTATCCCCATATCAGCCCCAGCATTTT
TRBJ1-5 | - | TRBV7-9 | - | 13 | CASSLRRDQPQHF | TGTGCCAGCAGTCTGAGGAGGGATCAGCCCCAGCATTTT
TRBJ2-7 | - | TRBV9 | - | 16 | CASSVGATTLNYEQYF | TGTGCCAGCAGCGTAGGGGCCACGACACTGAACTACGAGCAGTACTTC
TRBJ1-6 | TRBD1 | TRBV25-1 | - | 13 | CASSGTGGAPLHF | TGTGCCAGCAGTGGGACAGGGGGCGCACCCCTCCACTTT
TRBJ2-7 | TRBD2 | TRBV4-1 | - | 16 | CASSRVGRDLPDEQYF | TGTGCCAGCAGCCGAGTAGGGAGGGACCTCCCCGACGAGCAGTACTTC
TRBJ2-7 | TRBD1 | TRBV7-7 | - | 13 | CASSSGTGDEQYF | TGTGCTAGCAGCTCCGGGACAGGGGACGAGCAGTACTTC
TRBJ1-2 | TRBD1 | TRBV4-2 | - | 15 | CASSSEQGRDGGYTF | TGTGCCAGCAGCTCGGAACAGGGGAGAGACGGAGGCTACACCTTC
TRBJ1-1 | - | TRBV5-1 | - | 16 | CASRGVWRGVATEAFF | TGCGCCAGCAGGGGCGTTTGGAGGGGTGTGGCCACTGAAGCTTTCTTT
TRBJ2-7 | TRBD2 | TRBV27 | - | 14 | CASSPGLAGNEQYF | TGTGCCAGCAGTCCGGGACTAGCGGGAAACGAGCAGTACTTC
TRBJ2-2 | TRBD2 | TRBV4-1 | once | 16 | CASSLLAGGNTGELFF | TGCGCCAGCAGCCTGCTAGCGGGGGGAAACACCGGGGAGCTGTTTTTT
TRBJ1-5 | - | TRBV6-6 | - | 14 | CASRGQSINQPQHF | TGTGCCAGCCGAGGACAGAGTATCAATCAGCCCCAGCATTTT
TRBJ2-1 | - | TRBV19 | - | 13 | CASTQGVINEQFF | TGTGCCAGTACTCAAGGGGTGATCAATGAGCAGTTCTTC
TRBJ2-5 | - | TRBV4-1 | - | 13 | CASSQALQETQYF | TGCGCCAGCAGCCAGGCCCTCCAAGAGACCCAGTACTTC
TRBJ2-5 | - | TRBV7-3 | - | 13 | CASSEGSQETQYF | TGTGCCAGCAGCGAGGGCTCCCAAGAGACCCAGTACTTC
TRBJ2-2 | - | TRBV15 | - | 14 | CATSRAGDTGELFF | TGTGCCACCAGCAGAGCGGGAGACACCGGGGAGCTGTTTTTT
TRBJ1-2 | - | TRBV29-1 | - | 13 | CSVESQTGYGYTF | TGCAGCGTTGAGTCGCAGACGGGCTATGGCTACACCTTC
TRBJ1-2 | - | TRBV10-2 | - | 14 | CANSDSIISYGYTF | TGCGCCAACAGTGATTCGATCATCAGCTATGGCTACACCTTC
TRBJ1-5 | TRBD1 | TRBV5-1 | few | 14 | CASSQGTENQPQHF | TGCGCCAGCAGCCAAGGGACAGAAAATCAGCCCCAGCATTTT
TRBJ2-5 | TRBD1 | TRBV29-1 | - | 15 | CSVERDRDFQETQYF | TGCAGCGTTGAACGGGACAGGGACTTCCAAGAGACCCAGTACTTC